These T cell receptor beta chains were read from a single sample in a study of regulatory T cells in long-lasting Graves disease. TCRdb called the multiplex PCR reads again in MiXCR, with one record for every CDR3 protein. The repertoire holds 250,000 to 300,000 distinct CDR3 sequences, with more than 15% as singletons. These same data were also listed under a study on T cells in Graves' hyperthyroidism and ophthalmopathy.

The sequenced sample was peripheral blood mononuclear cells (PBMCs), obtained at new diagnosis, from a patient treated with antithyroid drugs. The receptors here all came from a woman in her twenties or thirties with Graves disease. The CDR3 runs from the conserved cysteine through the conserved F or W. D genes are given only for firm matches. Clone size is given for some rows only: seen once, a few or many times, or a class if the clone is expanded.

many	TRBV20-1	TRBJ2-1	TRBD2	CSAPGGSGDYNEQFF	TGCAGTGCCCCCGGGGGTAGCGGGGATTACAATGAGCAGTTCTTC
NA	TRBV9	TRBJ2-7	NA	CASSAEIYEQYF	TGTGCCAGCAGCGCGGAGATTTACGAGCAGTACTTC
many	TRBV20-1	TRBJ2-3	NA	CSAFLDTQYF	TGCAGTGCTTTCTTGGATACGCAGTATTTT
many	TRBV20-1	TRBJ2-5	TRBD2	CSARDLAGGFQETQYF	TGCAGTGCTAGAGACCTAGCGGGGGGTTTCCAAGAGACCCAGTACTTC
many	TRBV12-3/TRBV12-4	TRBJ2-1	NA	CASSSGSTKQFF	TGTGCCAGCAGTTCGGGTTCTACTAAGCAGTTCTTC
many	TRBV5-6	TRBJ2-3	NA	CASSFTTSTDTQYF	TGTGCCAGCAGCTTCACAACTAGCACAGATACGCAGTATTTT
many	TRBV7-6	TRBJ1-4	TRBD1	CASSRDRGREKLFF	TGTGCCAGCAGCCGGGACAGGGGGCGTGAAAAACTGTTTTTT
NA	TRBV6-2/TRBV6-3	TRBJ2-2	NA	CASREGFGGELFF	TGTGCCAGCAGGGAGGGATTTGGCGGGGAGCTGTTTTTT
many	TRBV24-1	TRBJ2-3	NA	CATGRGDTQYF	TGTGCCACCGGGCGGGGAGATACGCAGTATTTT
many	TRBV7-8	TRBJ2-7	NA	CASSLAGSVHEQYF	TGTGCCAGCAGCTTAGCCGGGAGTGTCCACGAGCAGTACTTC
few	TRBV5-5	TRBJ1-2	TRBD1	CASSPQGDPSYGYTF	TGTGCCAGCAGCCCCCAGGGGGACCCCTCCTATGGCTACACCTTC
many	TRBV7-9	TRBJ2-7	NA	CASSPTGGVYEQYF	TGTGCCAGCAGCCCTACAGGAGGAGTCTACGAGCAGTACTTC
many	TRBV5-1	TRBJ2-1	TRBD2	CASSLGSGGAYNEQFF	TGCGCCAGCAGCTTAGGTAGCGGGGGGGCCTACAATGAGCAGTTCTTC
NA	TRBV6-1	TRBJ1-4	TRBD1	CASGTGNEKLFF	TGTGCCAGCGGGACAGGCAATGAAAAACTGTTTTTT
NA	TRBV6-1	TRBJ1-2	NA	CASSENGGGSGYTF	TGTGCCAGCAGTGAAAATGGGGGGGGTTCTGGCTACACCTTC
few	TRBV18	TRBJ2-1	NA	CASSPDRLEGGEQFF	TGTGCCAGCTCACCCGACAGGTTAGAGGGGGGTGAGCAGTTCTTC
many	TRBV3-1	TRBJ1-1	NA	CASSQGRANTEAFF	TGTGCCAGCAGCCAGGGCAGGGCGAACACTGAAGCTTTCTTT
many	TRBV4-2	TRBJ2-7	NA	CASSQPGNTYEQYF	TGTGCCAGCAGCCAACCCGGGAATACCTACGAGCAGTACTTC
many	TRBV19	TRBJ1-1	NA	CASSRTLEAFF	TGTGCCAGTAGTCGGACACTAGAAGCTTTCTTT
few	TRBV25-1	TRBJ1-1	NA	CASSPFSGGMNTEAFF	TGTGCCAGCAGCCCTTTTTCGGGCGGAATGAACACTGAAGCTTTCTTT
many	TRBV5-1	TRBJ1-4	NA	CASSEGFDDNEKLFF	TGCGCCAGCAGCGAGGGCTTCGATGATAATGAAAAACTGTTTTTT
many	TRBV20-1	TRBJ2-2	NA	CSASPATGELFF	TGCAGTGCTAGCCCCGCCACCGGGGAGCTGTTTTTT
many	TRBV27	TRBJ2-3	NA	CASRQEGPTTQYF	TGTGCCAGCAGACAGGAGGGGCCCACGACGCAGTATTTT
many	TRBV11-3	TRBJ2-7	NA	CASSASGDTYEQYF	TGTGCCAGCAGCGCCTCGGGGGACACCTACGAGCAGTACTTC
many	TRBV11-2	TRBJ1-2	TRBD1	CASSWTGGGYTF	TGTGCCAGCAGCTGGACAGGGGGCGGCTACACCTTC
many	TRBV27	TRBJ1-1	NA	CASSFFPRTEAFF	TGTGCCAGCAGCTTTTTCCCCCGCACTGAAGCTTTCTTT